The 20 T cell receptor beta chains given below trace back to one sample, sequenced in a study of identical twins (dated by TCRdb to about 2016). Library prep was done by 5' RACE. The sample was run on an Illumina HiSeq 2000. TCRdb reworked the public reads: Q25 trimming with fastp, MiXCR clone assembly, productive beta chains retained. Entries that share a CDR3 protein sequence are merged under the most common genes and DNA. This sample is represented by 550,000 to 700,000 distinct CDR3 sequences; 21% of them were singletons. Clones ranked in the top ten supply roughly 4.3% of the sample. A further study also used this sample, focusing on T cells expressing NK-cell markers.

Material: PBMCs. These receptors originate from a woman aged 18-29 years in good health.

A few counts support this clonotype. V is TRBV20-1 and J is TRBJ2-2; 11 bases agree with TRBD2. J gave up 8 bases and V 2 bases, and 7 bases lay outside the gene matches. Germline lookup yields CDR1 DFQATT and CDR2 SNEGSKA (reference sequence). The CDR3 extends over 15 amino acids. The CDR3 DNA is TGCAGTGCTAGAAGGCTAGCGGGGGGTTTAGGGGAGCTGTTTTTT. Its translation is CSARRLAGGLGELFF.

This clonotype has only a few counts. The CDR3 protein is CSARGGETQETQYF. In nucleotides, the CDR3 is TGCAGTGCTAGAGGGGGCGAGACTCAAGAGACCCAGTACTTC. This rearrangement joins TRBV20-1 to TRBJ2-5, with D possibly matching TRBD1 (5 bases). The CDR3 extends over 14 amino acids. V was cut by 1 base and J by 2 bases, with 11 bases left in between. The V gene's germline CDR1 is DFQATT and CDR2 SNEGSKA (reference sequence).

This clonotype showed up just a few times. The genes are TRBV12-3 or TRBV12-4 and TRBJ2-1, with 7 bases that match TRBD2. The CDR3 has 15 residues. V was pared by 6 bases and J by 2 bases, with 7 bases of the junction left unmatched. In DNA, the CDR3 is TGTGCCAGCAGACCCCCGGCGGGGGCCTACAATGAGCAGTTCTTC. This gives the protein CASRPPAGAYNEQFF.

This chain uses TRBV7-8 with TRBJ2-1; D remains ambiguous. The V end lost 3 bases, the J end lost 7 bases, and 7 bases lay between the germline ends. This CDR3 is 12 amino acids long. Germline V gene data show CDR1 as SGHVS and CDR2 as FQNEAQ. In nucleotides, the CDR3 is TGTGCCAGCAGCTTTGCAGAGAATGAGCAGTTCTTC. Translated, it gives CASSFAENEQFF. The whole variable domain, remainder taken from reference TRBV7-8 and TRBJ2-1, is GAGVSQSPRYKVAKRGQDVALRCDPISGHVSLFWYQQALGQGPEFLTYFQNEAQLDKSGLPSDRFFAERPEGSVSTLKIQRTQQEDSAVYLCASSFAENEQFFGPGTRLTVL.

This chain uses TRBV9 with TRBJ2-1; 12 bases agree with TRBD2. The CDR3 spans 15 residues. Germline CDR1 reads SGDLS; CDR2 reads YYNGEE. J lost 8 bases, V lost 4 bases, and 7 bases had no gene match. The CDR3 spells CASSPSGGALDEQFF. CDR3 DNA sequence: TGTGCCAGCAGCCCTAGCGGGGGGGCCCTTGATGAGCAGTTCTTC.

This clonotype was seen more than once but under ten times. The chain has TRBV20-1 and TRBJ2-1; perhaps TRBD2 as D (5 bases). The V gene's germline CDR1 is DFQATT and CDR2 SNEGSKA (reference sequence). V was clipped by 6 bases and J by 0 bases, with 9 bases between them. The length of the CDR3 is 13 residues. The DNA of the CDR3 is TGCAGTGCCGGACTGCTCTCCTACAATGAGCAGTTCTTC. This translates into CSAGLLSYNEQFF.

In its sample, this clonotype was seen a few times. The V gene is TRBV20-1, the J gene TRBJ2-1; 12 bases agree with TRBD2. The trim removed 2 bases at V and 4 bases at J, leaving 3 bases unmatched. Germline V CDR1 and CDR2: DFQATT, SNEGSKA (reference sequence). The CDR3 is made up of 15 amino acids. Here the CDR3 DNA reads TGCAGTGCTAGACCGACTAGCGGGGGATACAATGAGCAGTTCTTC. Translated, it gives CSARPTSGGYNEQFF.

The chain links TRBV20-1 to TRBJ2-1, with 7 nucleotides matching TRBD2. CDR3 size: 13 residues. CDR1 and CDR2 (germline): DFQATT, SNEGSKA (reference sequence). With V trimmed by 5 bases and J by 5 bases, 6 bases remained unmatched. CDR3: CSAWERDDNEQFF. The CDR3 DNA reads TGCAGTGCTTGGGAGCGGGACGACAATGAGCAGTTCTTC.

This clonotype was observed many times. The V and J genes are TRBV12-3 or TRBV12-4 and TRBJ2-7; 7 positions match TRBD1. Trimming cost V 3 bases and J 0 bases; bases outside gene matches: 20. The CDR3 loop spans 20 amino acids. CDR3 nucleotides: TGTGCCAGCAGTTTTAGTGGGGTGGGACAGCATCGTTTTAGCTCCTACGAGCAGTACTTC. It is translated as CASSFSGVGQHRFSSYEQYF.

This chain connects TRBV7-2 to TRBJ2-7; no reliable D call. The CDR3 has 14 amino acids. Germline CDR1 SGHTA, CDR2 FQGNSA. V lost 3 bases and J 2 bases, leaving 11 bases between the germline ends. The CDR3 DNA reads TGTGCCAGCAGCTTTGAGGCGGTTACCTACGAGCAGTACTTC. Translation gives CASSFEAVTYEQYF.

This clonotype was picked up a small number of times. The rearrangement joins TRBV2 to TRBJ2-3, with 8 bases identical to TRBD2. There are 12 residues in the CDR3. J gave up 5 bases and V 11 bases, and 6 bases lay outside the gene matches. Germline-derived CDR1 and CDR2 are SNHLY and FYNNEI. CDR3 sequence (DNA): TGTGCCGACCGACGGGAGGGAGATACGCAGTATTTT. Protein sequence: CADRREGDTQYF.

CDR3 in amino acids: CASSLEIGRGQETQYF. In DNA, the CDR3 is TGTGCCAGCAGCTTAGAGATCGGGAGAGGGCAAGAGACCCAGTACTTC. The rearrangement uses TRBV11-2 and TRBJ2-5; possibly TRBD2 for D (6 bases). Germline values: CDR1 SGHAT, CDR2 FQNNGV. The length of the CDR3 is 16 residues. Trimming pared 0 bases from V and 2 bases from J, leaving 13 bases between.

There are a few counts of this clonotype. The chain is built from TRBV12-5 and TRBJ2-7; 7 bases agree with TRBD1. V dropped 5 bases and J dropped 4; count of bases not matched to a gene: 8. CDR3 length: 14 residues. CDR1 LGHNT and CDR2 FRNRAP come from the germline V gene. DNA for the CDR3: TGTGCTAGTGGTGTCGGGCAGGGGGTATACGAGCAGTACTTC. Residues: CASGVGQGVYEQYF.

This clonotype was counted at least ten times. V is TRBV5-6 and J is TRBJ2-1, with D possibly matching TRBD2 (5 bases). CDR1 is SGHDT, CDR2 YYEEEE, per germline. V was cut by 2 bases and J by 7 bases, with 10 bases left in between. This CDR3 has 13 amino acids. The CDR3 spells CASSFLSGNEQFF. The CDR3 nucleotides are TGTGCCAGCAGCTTTTTGTCGGGAAATGAGCAGTTCTTC.

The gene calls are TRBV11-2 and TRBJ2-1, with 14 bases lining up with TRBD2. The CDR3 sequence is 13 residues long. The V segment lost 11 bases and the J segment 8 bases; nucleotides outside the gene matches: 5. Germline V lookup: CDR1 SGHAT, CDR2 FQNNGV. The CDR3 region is CAGLAGGSDEQFF. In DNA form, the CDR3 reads TGTGCCGGACTAGCGGGAGGTTCGGATGAGCAGTTCTTC.

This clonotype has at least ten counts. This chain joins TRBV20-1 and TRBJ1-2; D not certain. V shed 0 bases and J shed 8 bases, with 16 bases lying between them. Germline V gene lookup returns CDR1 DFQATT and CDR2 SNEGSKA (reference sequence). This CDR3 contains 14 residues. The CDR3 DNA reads TGCAGTGCTAGAGATAAAGTGGGTTCCCTGGGCTACACCTTC. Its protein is CSARDKVGSLGYTF.

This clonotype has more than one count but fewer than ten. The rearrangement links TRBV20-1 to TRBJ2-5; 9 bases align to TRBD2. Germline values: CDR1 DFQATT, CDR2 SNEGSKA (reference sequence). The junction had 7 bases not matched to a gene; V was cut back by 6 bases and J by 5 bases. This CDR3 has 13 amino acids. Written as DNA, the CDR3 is TGCAGTGCGGAAGCGGGGGGAGTGGAGACCCAGTACTTC. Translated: CSAEAGGVETQYF.

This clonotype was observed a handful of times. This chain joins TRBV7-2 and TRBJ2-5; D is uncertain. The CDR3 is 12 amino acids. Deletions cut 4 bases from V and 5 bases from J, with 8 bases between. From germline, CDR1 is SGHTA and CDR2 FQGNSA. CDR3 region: CASSSHLETQYF. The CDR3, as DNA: TGTGCCAGCAGCTCGCACCTTGAGACCCAGTACTTC. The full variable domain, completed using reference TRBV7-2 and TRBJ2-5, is GAGVSQSPSNKVTEKGKDVELRCDPISGHTALYWYRQSLGQGLEFLIYFQGNSAPDKSGLPSDRFSAERTGGSVSTLTIQRTQQEDSAVYLCASSSHLETQYFGPGTRLLVL.

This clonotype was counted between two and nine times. CDR3 coding DNA: TGTGCCAGCAGTTTTAGGGGACAGGTATTCTACGAGCAGTACTTC. Its translation: CASSFRGQVFYEQYF. The chain is built from TRBV27 and TRBJ2-7; 8 bases are a match to TRBD1. The ends lost 3 bases at V and 3 bases at J; junction bases unmatched: 7. This CDR3 comprises 15 residues. Germline V gene lookup returns CDR1 MNHEY and CDR2 SMNVEV (reference sequence).

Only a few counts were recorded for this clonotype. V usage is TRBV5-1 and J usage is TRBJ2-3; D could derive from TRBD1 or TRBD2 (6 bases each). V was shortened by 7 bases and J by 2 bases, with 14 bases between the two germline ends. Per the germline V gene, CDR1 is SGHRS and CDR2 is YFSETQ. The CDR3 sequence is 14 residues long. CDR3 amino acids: CASGAGHNTDTQYF. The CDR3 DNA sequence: TGCGCCAGCGGCGCGGGACACAACACAGATACGCAGTATTTT.